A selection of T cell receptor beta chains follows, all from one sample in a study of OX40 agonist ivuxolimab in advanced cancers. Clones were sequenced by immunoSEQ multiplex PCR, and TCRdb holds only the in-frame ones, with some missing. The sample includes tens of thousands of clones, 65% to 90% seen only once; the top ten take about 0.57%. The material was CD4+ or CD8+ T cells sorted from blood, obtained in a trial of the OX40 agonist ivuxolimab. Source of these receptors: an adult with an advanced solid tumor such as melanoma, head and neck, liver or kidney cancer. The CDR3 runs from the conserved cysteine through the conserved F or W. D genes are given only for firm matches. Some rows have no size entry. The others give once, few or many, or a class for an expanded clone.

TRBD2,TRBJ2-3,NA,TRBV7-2,TGTGCCAGCAGCCCACGCGGGCGGGAGGCCGGAAATACGCAGTATTTT,CASSPRGREAGNTQYF
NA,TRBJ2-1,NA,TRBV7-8,TGTGCCAGCAGCGCGCGACAGCTTAGCTCCTACAATGAGCAGTTCTTC,CASSARQLSSYNEQFF
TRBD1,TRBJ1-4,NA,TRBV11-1,TGTGCCAGCAGCTTCACAGGGGGAACTAATGAAAAACTGTTTTTT,CASSFTGGTNEKLFF
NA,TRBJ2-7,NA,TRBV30,TGTGCCTGGAGGCGACCACAAACCTACGAGCAGTACTTC,CAWRRPQTYEQYF
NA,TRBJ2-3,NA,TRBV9,TGTGCCAGCAGCCTCGACACAGATACGCAGTATTTT,CASSLDTDTQYF
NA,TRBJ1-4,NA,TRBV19,TGTGCCAGTAGGTCTACCGCTACAATCGCTAATGAAAAACTGTTTTTT,CASRSTATIANEKLFF
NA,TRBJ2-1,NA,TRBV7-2,TGTGCCAGCAGCTTAGTCGTTTACAATGAGCAGTTCTTC,CASSLVVYNEQFF
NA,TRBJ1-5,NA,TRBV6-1,TGTGCCAGCAGTGAAGCCTTTTTGCATAGCAATCAGCCCCAGCATTTT,CASSEAFLHSNQPQHF
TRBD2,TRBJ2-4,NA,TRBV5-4,TGTGCCAGCAGCCGGGAGGGTTCCGGGTCCAAAAACATTCAGTACTTC,CASSREGSGSKNIQYF
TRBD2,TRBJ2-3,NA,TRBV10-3,TGTGCCATCAGTGAGCCGGAAGGACTAGCGGGGGGCGGAGATACGCAGTATTTT,CAISEPEGLAGGGDTQYF
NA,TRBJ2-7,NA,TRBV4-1,TGCGCCAGCAGCCAAGACCCTAATCCCTACGAGCAGTACTTC,CASSQDPNPYEQYF
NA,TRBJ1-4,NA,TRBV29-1,TGCAGCGCGGGGGCGGGAGAAAAACTGTTTTTT,CSAGAGEKLFF
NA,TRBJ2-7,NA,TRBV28,TGTGCCAGCACCAACTGGGCCGCCGAGCAGTACTTC,CASTNWAAEQYF
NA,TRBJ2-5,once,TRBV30,TGTGCCTGGAGTGTAAGTCTGACATACAAAGAGACCCAGTACTTC,CAWSVSLTYKETQYF
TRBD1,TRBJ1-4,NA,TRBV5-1,TGCGCCAGCAGCTCACAGGGGGCTAATGAAAAACTGTTTTTT,CASSSQGANEKLFF
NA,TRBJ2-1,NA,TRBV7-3,TGTGCCAGCAGCTTAAGTCCCAGTAGCTCCTACAATGAGCAGTTCTTC,CASSLSPSSSYNEQFF
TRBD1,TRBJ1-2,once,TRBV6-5,TGTGCCAGCAACCCCAGGGGGCGCGATTATGGCTACACCTTC,CASNPRGRDYGYTF
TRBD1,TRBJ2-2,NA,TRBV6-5,TGTGCCAGCAGAGTAGACAGGGTGAACACCGGGGAGCTGTTTTTT,CASRVDRVNTGELFF
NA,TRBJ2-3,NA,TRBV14,TGTGCCAGCAGCCCCCGTTCGCCAGATACGCAGTATTTT,CASSPRSPDTQYF
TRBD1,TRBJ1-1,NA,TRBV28,TGTGCCAGCAGTTTAGAGGGGGCAAACACTGAAGCTTTCTTT,CASSLEGANTEAFF
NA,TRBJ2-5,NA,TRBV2,TGTGCCAGCAGATGGGGTCGGCAAGAGACCCAGTACTTC,CASRWGRQETQYF
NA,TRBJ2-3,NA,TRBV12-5,TGTGCTAGTGCCCCGGGCCGGGGATTCGATACGCAGTATTTT,CASAPGRGFDTQYF
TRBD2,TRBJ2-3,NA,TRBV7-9,TGTGCCAGCAGCCCCGGGACTAGCGGGGGGACAGATACGCAGTATTTT,CASSPGTSGGTDTQYF
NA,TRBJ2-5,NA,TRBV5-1,TGCGCCAGCAGCCGGGACGGACCTGAGATCCAGTACTTC,CASSRDGPEIQYF
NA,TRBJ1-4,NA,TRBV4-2,TGTGCCAGCAGCCAAGATTTGAGGGGCAATGAAAAACTGTTTTTT,CASSQDLRGNEKLFF
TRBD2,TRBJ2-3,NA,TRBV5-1,TGCGCCAGCAGCTTGGCCAGACTAGCGGGGGGCCAGGGGGATACGCAGTATTTT,CASSLARLAGGQGDTQYF
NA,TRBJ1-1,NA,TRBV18,TGTGCCAGCTCACCCTCCCAACACCTGAACACTGAAGCTTTCTTT,CASSPSQHLNTEAFF
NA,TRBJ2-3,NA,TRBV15,TGTGCCACCAGCAGTGTCCAGCTATCCACAGATACGCAGTATTTT,CATSSVQLSTDTQYF
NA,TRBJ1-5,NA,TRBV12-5,TGTGCTAGTGGTTTGGTAGGGGCCGGGCAGCCCCAGCATTTT,CASGLVGAGQPQHF
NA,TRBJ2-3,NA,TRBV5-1,TGCGCCAGCAGCTTGCAAGGGCAGGGCAAGACAGATACGCAGTATTTT,CASSLQGQGKTDTQYF
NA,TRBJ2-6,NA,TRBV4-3,TGCGCCAGCAGCCAGTCGGTAGCCGGGGCCAACGTCCTGACTTTC,CASSQSVAGANVLTF
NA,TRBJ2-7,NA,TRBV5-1,TGCGCCAGCAGCGCCGACCGACGGACGAGCTCCTACGAGCAGTACTTC,CASSADRRTSSYEQYF
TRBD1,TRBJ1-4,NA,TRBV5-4,TGTGCCAGCAGCCGGGACAGGGTGGGCGAAAAACTGTTTTTT,CASSRDRVGEKLFF
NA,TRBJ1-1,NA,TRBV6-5,TGTGCCAGCAGGAACACTGAAGCTTTCTTT,CASRNTEAFF
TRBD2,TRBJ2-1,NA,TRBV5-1,TGCGCCAGCAGCAGGGGGGCTAGCGGGGCCGCGGGGAACAATGAGCAGTTCTTC,CASSRGASGAAGNNEQFF
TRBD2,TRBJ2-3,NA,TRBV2,TGTGCCAGCAGTGAGCGGGGGACGGGCCCCGAGGATTTT,CASSERGTGPEDF